This TCR beta chain was captured in a study of identical twins. General observations from the study: When twins shared out-of-frame alpha sequences, those sequences had excess low generation probability. Twin sharing of out-of-frame TCR alpha was underestimated by models in monozygotic pairs.

This clonotype counts as medium-sized. Its cognate antigen is unknown. Template switching added a universal primer site, and cDNA bore unique molecular identifiers. One entry per CDR3 protein results from TCRdb running MiXCR on the 5' RACE reads. The table has a few hundred thousand distinct CDR3 sequences, about an eighth seen once. The V gene end was trimmed by 6 bases and the J gene end by 6 bases; junction bases not matched to a gene: 5. The germline gives CDR1 MDHEN, CDR2 SYDVKM. The CDR3 runs 14 residues. These data also featured in a second study, about yellow fever vaccine responses in identical twins.

Sequencing input: memory (CD45RO+) T cells sorted from blood. The rearrangement joins TRBV28 to TRBJ1-5, with 10 bases that match TRBD1. This sequence was found in a young woman in good health. The CDR3 spells CASSRGQGFQPQHF. The CDR3 nucleotides are TGTGCCAGCAGCCGGGGACAGGGGTTTCAGCCCCAGCATTTT.